The rows below give T cell receptor beta chains drawn from one sample of a study of blood T cells in healthy people across ages. TCRdb re-analysed the 5' RACE reads in MiXCR, keeping a single row per CDR3 protein. The repertoire includes around 800,000 distinct CDR3 sequences, roughly 25% of them detected once, and about 3% sits in the top ten. The sample was also linked to a second study, of T cells of mothers and their children.

The source material was blood. The receptor set was obtained from a boy under 18 in good health. Each CDR3 is given with its conserved first and last residue. D genes are given only for firm matches. Part of the rows lack a size; the others show once, few, many or a class for expanded clones.

clone size | CDR3 length | J gene | D gene | V gene | CDR3 DNA | CDR3 protein
few | 16 | TRBJ2-1 | TRBD2 | TRBV5-1 | TGCGCCAGCAGCCTAGTAGCGGGGGGCCGATGGAATGAGCAGTTCTTC | CASSLVAGGRWNEQFF
- | 15 | TRBJ2-2 | - | TRBV7-9 | TGTGCCAGCAGCTTTCTAGCCGGGGGCACCGGGGAGCTGTTTTTT | CASSFLAGGTGELFF
few | 18 | TRBJ2-1 | - | TRBV7-9 | TGTGCCAGCAGCTCAACAGTATTAGCGGATCCTAAAGACAATGAGCAGTTCTTC | CASSSTVLADPKDNEQFF
few | 15 | TRBJ1-5 | - | TRBV18 | TGTGCCAGCTCAACCAGGGGAGGAAGCAATCAGCCCCAGCATTTT | CASSTRGGSNQPQHF
once | 14 | TRBJ2-5 | - | TRBV30 | TGTGCCTGGAGTGTAGGGGGACCCCCTGGGGAGCAGTACTTC | CAWSVGGPPGEQYF
- | 15 | TRBJ2-1 | TRBD2 | TRBV18 | TGTGCCAGCTCACCGGGCGGGGGGGCCTACAATGAGCAGTTCTTC | CASSPGGGAYNEQFF
few | 13 | TRBJ1-5 | - | TRBV6-5 | TGTGCCAGCAGGCGGAGGAGCAATCAGCCCCAGCATTTT | CASRRRSNQPQHF
once | 16 | TRBJ1-5 | TRBD1 | TRBV6-1 | TGTGCCAGCAGTGAAGGGACAGGGACGTATCATCAGCCCCAGCATTTT | CASSEGTGTYHQPQHF
- | 13 | TRBJ2-7 | TRBD2 | TRBV30 | TGTGCCTGGGAGTCGGGAGGTTCCTACGAGCAGTACTTC | CAWESGGSYEQYF
- | 12 | TRBJ2-3 | TRBD2 | TRBV29-1 | TGCAGCATCGTCGGGGGGTCAGATACGCAGTATTTT | CSIVGGSDTQYF
few | 14 | TRBJ2-4 | - | TRBV28 | TGTGCCAGCAGTTTACGGGCACGAGAAAACATTCAGTACTTC | CASSLRARENIQYF
- | 15 | TRBJ1-3 | TRBD1 | TRBV7-9 | TGTGCCAGCAGCCCTGACAGGGTCCAGGGAAACACCATATATTTT | CASSPDRVQGNTIYF
- | 20 | TRBJ2-6 | - | TRBV7-6 | TGTGCCAGCAGCTTAGCCCTGAGGTGGGCAGGGGCCTCAGGGGCCAACGTCCTGACTTTC | CASSLALRWAGASGANVLTF
few | 12 | TRBJ1-2 | - | TRBV29-1 | TGCAGCGGGAACACGGGGGCGGATGGCTACACCTTC | CSGNTGADGYTF
- | 16 | TRBJ2-6 | TRBD1 | TRBV28 | TGTGCCAGCAGCCGGACAGGTTACGCTGGGGCCAACGTCCTGACTTTC | CASSRTGYAGANVLTF
- | 15 | TRBJ2-3 | - | TRBV20-1 | TGCAGTGCTAGTATGGCTCGCAGAGGCACAGATACGCAGTATTTT | CSASMARRGTDTQYF
- | 15 | TRBJ2-1 | TRBD1 | TRBV5-1 | TGCGCCAGCAGCTTTCCGGACAGGGGCTCCGATGAGCAGTTCTTC | CASSFPDRGSDEQFF
- | 16 | TRBJ2-7 | - | TRBV5-5 | TGTGCCAGCAGCTTGGGTTACCCACAGGCGCACTACGAGCAGTACTTC | CASSLGYPQAHYEQYF